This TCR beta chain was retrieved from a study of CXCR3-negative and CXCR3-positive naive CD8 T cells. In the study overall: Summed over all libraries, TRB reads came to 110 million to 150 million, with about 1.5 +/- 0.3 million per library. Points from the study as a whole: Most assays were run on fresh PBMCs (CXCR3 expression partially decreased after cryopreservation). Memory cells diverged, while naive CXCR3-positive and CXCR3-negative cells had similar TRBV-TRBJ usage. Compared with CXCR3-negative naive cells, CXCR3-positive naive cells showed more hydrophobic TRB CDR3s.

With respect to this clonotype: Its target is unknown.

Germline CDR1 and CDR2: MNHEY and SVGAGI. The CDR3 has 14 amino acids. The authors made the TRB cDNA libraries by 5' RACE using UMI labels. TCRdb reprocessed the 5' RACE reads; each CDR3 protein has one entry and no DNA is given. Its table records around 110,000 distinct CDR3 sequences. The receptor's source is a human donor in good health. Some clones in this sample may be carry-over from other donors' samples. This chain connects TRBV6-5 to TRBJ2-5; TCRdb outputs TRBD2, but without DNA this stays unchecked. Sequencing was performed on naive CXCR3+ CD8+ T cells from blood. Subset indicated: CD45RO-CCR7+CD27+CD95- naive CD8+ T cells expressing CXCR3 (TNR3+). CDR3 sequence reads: CASSPGLARETQYF.